These 6 T cell receptor beta chains share one sample of origin, sequenced in a study of CD8+ T cells in alopecia areata. Sequencing relied on a cDNA template that was reverse transcribed from extracted RNA. Produced via immunoSEQ multiplex PCR; TCRdb's table is partial and in-frame only. This record lists 200,000 to 300,000 clones, none seen once only, and the top ten clones contain 1.2%. Markers used for sorting pooled cutaneous lymph node cells were CD4, CD8alpha, NKG2D, NKG2ACE and others. Sample: CD4+ T cells sorted from a lymph node. These receptors came from a C3H/HeJ mouse with alopecia areata. The strain's MHC haplotype is H2-k.

In its sample, this clone was seen a few times. These gene names are mouse names. The read gets to within 4 residues of the CDR3 end, and the germline J gene fills in the rest. This sample also contains other DNA sequences that code for the same CDR3. The rearrangement links TRBV5 to TRBJ2-7, with D hard to call. Germline V gene lookup returns CDR1 LGHNA and CDR2 YNLKQL (reference sequence). V lost 0 bases, J lost 3 bases, and 6 bases lay in between. There are 13 residues in the CDR3. The part of the CDR3 DNA that was read is TGTGCCAGCAGCCAAGAGGAGGGCTAT. This codes for CASSQEEGY. In full, the CDR3 is CASSQEEGYEQYF.

The table lists this clone with a few counts. Mouse names are used for the genes. The CDR3 end lies 4 residues beyond the end of the read and is filled in from the germline J gene. Different DNA sequences within this sample yield the same CDR3. The rearrangement joins TRBV19 to TRBJ2-7; maybe TRBD1 (6 bases). Trimming shortened V by 1 base and J by 0 bases, and 8 bases separated the two germline ends. From germline, CDR1 is FNHDT and CDR2 SITEND (reference sequence). The CDR3 spans 14 residues. The CDR3: CASSIQGSSYEQYF. CDR3 DNA, as far as it was read: TGTGCCAGCAGTATACAGGGGAGCTCCTAT.

Worth noting for this clone: Gene names refer to mouse genes. The read ends 4 residues early relative to the CDR3; the germline J gene fills the gap. Other DNA variants within this sample encode the same CDR3. The gene calls are TRBV1 and TRBJ1-2; D perhaps matches TRBD1 (6 bases). The germline CDR1 and CDR2 sequences are NSQYPW and LRSPGD (reference sequence). The germline V and J ends were trimmed by 3 bases and 0 bases, with 11 bases remaining between them. CDR3 size: 15 residues. The sequenced CDR3 bases are TGCACCTGCAGTGCGCCCGGGACAACAAACTCC. Translation gives CTCSAPGTTNS. The complete CDR3 protein is CTCSAPGTTNSDYTF.

A few counts support this clone. The gene names here belong to mouse. CDR3 amino acids: CASSQDPTGVTGQLYF. The DNA read from the CDR3 is TGTGCCAGCAGCCAAGATCCGACAGGGGTCACCGGG. The V call is TRBV5, the J call TRBJ2-2; 8 bases align to TRBD1. The observed sequence ends 4 residues before the CDR3 terminus, with the missing tail filled in from the germline J gene. The CDR3 loop spans 16 amino acids. V gave up 0 bases and J gave up 4 bases; unmatched junction bases: 4. Germline lookup yields CDR1 LGHNA and CDR2 YNLKQL (reference sequence).

This clone was detected only a few times. Gene and germline names: mouse. The read gets to within 4 residues of the CDR3 end, and the germline J gene fills in the rest. The V and J genes are TRBV19 and TRBJ2-3; D is ambiguous. This CDR3 spans 14 amino acids. V lost 1 base and J lost 0, with 6 bases in between. Germline V lookup: CDR1 FNHDT, CDR2 SITEND (reference sequence). The CDR3 here is CASSITFSAETLYF. CDR3 DNA (partial): TGTGCCAGCAGTATAACTTTTAGTGCAGAA.

On this clone itself: These gene names are mouse names. The CDR3 end lies 4 residues beyond the end of the read and is filled in from the germline J gene. This chain joins TRBV31 and TRBJ1-2; 7 bases agree with TRBD1. Germline V CDR1 and CDR2: GKSSPN, SITVG. Trimming took 0 bases from V and 4 from J; bases not matched to a gene: 5. The CDR3 is 14 amino acids. The sequenced part of the CDR3 DNA is TGTGCCTGGAGTCTAAGGGGGCGGGTCTCC. Translated, it gives CAWSLRGRVS. The CDR3 in its entirety is CAWSLRGRVSDYTF.